Shown below are 24 T cell receptor beta chains from a single sample sequenced in a study of shared clonotypes between healthy human individuals. Naive CD8 cells were CD45RO-negative, positively selected for CCR7, excluding terminally differentiated effector memory CD45RA+ cells. Profiling relied on immunoSEQ multiplex PCR, and the TCRdb table lists in-frame clones only, not all of them. The sample includes more than 2 million clones, about 95% of them seen just once. The source material was naive CD8+ T cells sorted from blood. These receptors came from a man younger than 30 in good health.

The chain recombines TRBV19 with TRBJ2-5; D perhaps matches TRBD1 (6 bases). This CDR3 region has 13 residues. Germline values: CDR1 LNHDA, CDR2 SQIVND (reference sequence). Trimming took off 4 bases at V and 0 bases at J, with 6 bases between the two ends. The CDR3 loop reads CASSKGDQETQYF. The CDR3 DNA reads as TGTGCCAGTAGTAAGGGGGACCAAGAGACCCAGTACTTC.

DNA for the CDR3: TGTGCCAGCAGCCCGCGACTAGCGGGGGGGCTTGAAGAGACCCAGTACTTC. Translation: CASSPRLAGGLEETQYF. The chain carries TRBV13 and TRBJ2-5; 14 nucleotides match TRBD2. The CDR3 runs to 17 residues. Trimming removed 5 bases from V and 3 bases from J; junction bases left unmatched: 8. CDR1 and CDR2 from the germline V gene are PRHDT and FYEKMQ (reference sequence).

The chain uses TRBV7-9 and TRBJ1-1; D uncertain. This CDR3 is built from 15 residues. Germline loops: CDR1 SEHNR, CDR2 FQNEAQ (reference sequence). Between the trimmed V and J ends, which lost 5 bases and 3 bases, there was a span of 16 bases. CDR3 protein: CASSPPQPWDTEAFF. The DNA for the CDR3 is TGTGCCAGCAGCCCCCCACAGCCCTGGGACACTGAAGCTTTCTTT.

Worth noting for this clone: Other DNA sequences in the same sample also yield this CDR3. The chain joins TRBV6-5 to TRBJ2-7, with D hard to call. The germline V gene encodes CDR1 MNHEY and CDR2 SVGAGI. The CDR3 loop spans 13 amino acids. V lost 0 bases and J lost 0, with 3 bases in between. This CDR3 reads CASSYSGSYEQYF. Here the CDR3 DNA reads TGTGCCAGCAGTTACTCCGGCTCCTACGAGCAGTACTTC.

Remarks on this clone: Other DNA sequences in the sample encode the same CDR3. In nucleotides, the CDR3 is TGCGCCAGCAGCCAAGAGAGGGGGGCCTACGAGCAGTACTTC. Amino acids: CASSQERGAYEQYF. The chain combines TRBV4-1 with TRBJ2-7, with D perhaps matching TRBD1 or TRBD2 (6 bases each). The CDR3 is 14 amino acids. The germline V gene encodes CDR1 MGHRA and CDR2 YSYEKL. V was clipped by 0 bases and J by 2 bases, with 8 bases between them.

A word on this clone: The same CDR3 is also encoded by other DNA sequences in this sample. The chain joins TRBV4-1 to TRBJ2-6; no clear D. CDR3 length: 15 residues. CDR1 is MGHRA and CDR2 is YSYEKL in the germline V gene. Trimming took off 0 bases at V and 3 bases at J, with 6 bases between the two ends. The CDR3 sequence: CASSQDPGGANVLTF. In DNA, the CDR3 is TGCGCCAGCAGCCAAGATCCCGGTGGGGCCAACGTCCTGACTTTC.

The chain combines TRBV15 with TRBJ2-5, with TRBD1 as a possible D gene (6 bases). The CDR3 spans 15 residues. CDR1 is LNHNV and CDR2 is YYDKDF in the germline V gene (reference sequence). V dropped 0 bases and J dropped 5 bases, with 13 bases sitting between them. The CDR3 coding sequence is TGTGCCACCAGCAGAGATAGAAGTAGGGGGGAGACCCAGTACTTC. This gives the protein CATSRDRSRGETQYF. Full variable domain (rest looked up from reference TRBV15 and TRBJ2-5): DAMVIQNPRYQVTQFGKPVTLSCSQTLNHNVMYWYQQKSSQAPKLLFHYYDKDFNNEADTPDNFQSRRPNTSFCFLDIRSPGLGDTAMYLCATSRDRSRGETQYFGPGTRLLVL.

The chain recombines TRBV9 with TRBJ1-2; D is ambiguous. V lost 3 bases and J 3 bases, leaving 6 bases between the germline ends. The germline CDR1 and CDR2 sequences are SGDLS and YYNGEE. The CDR3 runs to 12 residues. This CDR3 is CASSGPHYGYTF. Here the CDR3 DNA reads TGTGCCAGCAGCGGTCCACACTATGGCTACACCTTC.

The CDR3 DNA reads as TGTGCCAGCTCACCACGGGACGGGGCGTCTTACGAGCAGTACTTC. Its translation: CASSPRDGASYEQYF. V and J are TRBV18 and TRBJ2-7, with D perhaps given as TRBD1 or TRBD2 (5 bases each). This CDR3 region has 15 residues. Germline V lookup: CDR1 KGHSH, CDR2 LQKENI. V lost 1 base and J 4 bases, leaving 14 bases between the germline ends.

The chain carries TRBV5-1 and TRBJ1-4; D call uncertain. CDR1 and CDR2 from the germline V gene are SGHRS and YFSETQ. Deletions cut 2 bases from V and 0 bases from J, with 8 bases between. The CDR3 is made up of 15 amino acids. The CDR3 loop is CASSLTSATNEKLFF. CDR3 bases: TGCGCCAGCAGCTTAACGTCTGCAACTAATGAAAAACTGTTTTTT.

A remark on this clone: Within the sample, other DNA sequences also encode this same CDR3. V and J are TRBV19 and TRBJ2-3; unclear D gene. The germline V and J ends were trimmed by 4 bases and 0 bases, with 5 bases remaining between them. Germline loops: CDR1 LNHDA, CDR2 SQIVND (reference sequence). This CDR3 comprises 13 residues. The CDR3 DNA follows: TGTGCCAGTAGTACCCTTAGCACAGATACGCAGTATTTT. Its translation is CASSTLSTDTQYF.

The V and J genes are TRBV10-3 and TRBJ1-1; possible D gene TRBD1, 5 bases. From germline, CDR1 is ENHRY and CDR2 SYGVKD. V was trimmed by 3 bases and J by 1 base, leaving 9 bases between them. The CDR3 is made up of 14 amino acids. This CDR3 is CAISDSGPNTEAFF. Here the CDR3 DNA reads TGTGCCATCAGTGATTCAGGGCCGAACACTGAAGCTTTCTTT.

V and J are TRBV6-1 and TRBJ2-1, with D perhaps matching TRBD1 or TRBD2 (5 bases each). Germline lookup yields CDR1 MNHNS and CDR2 SASEGT. Trimming stripped 3 bases from V and 4 bases from J, with 19 bases between. The CDR3 is made up of 17 amino acids. CDR3: CASSDRAGTGGYNEQFF. CDR3 DNA: TGTGCCAGCAGTGATAGGGCCGGGACCGGAGGTTACAATGAGCAGTTCTTC.

The chain joins TRBV4-1 to TRBJ1-1; D is undetermined. V lost 2 bases, J lost 3 bases, and 10 bases lay in between. The CDR3 is made up of 14 amino acids. CDR1 is MGHRA, CDR2 YSYEKL, per germline. The CDR3 protein is CASSQSNMDTEAFF. The CDR3 bases are TGCGCCAGCAGCCAATCGAACATGGACACTGAAGCTTTCTTT.

The chain has TRBV5-1 and TRBJ2-7, with 9 positions matching TRBD1. The CDR3 is made up of 14 amino acids. The germline V gene encodes CDR1 SGHRS and CDR2 YFSETQ. J gave up 4 bases and V 4 bases, and 6 bases lay outside the gene matches. This CDR3 reads CASSADRGAYEQYF. Written as DNA, the CDR3 is TGCGCCAGCAGCGCGGACAGGGGCGCATACGAGCAGTACTTC. Full variable domain (rest looked up from reference TRBV5-1 and TRBJ2-7): KAGVTQTPRYLIKTRGQQVTLSCSPISGHRSVSWYQQTPGQGLQFLFEYFSETQRNKGNFPGRFSGRQFSNSRSEMNVSTLELGDSALYLCASSADRGAYEQYFGPGTRLTVT.

The chain combines TRBV5-1 with TRBJ2-2, with 7 nucleotides matching TRBD1. From germline, CDR1 is SGHRS and CDR2 YFSETQ. The CDR3 runs 16 residues. V lost 0 bases, J lost 4 bases, and 6 bases stayed unmatched. The CDR3 bases are TGCGCCAGCAGCTTGGCCGAGACAGGGATCACCGGGGAGCTGTTTTTT. Residues: CASSLAETGITGELFF.

The chain carries TRBV11-2 and TRBJ2-2; the D gene is possibly TRBD2 (6 bases). With 7 bases removed from V and 7 bases from J, the gap between germline ends came to 16 bases. CDR3 length equals 14 residues. Germline CDR1 reads SGHAT; CDR2 reads FQNNGV. As DNA, the CDR3 is TGTGCCAGCACCCCCAATGTCGGGGGCGGGGAGCTGTTTTTT. Translating gives CASTPNVGGGELFF. Complete variable domain (other parts from reference TRBV11-2 and TRBJ2-2): EAGVAQSPRYKIIEKRQSVAFWCNPISGHATLYWYQQILGQGPKLLIQFQNNGVVDDSQLPKDRFSAERLKGVDSTLKIQPAKLEDSAVYLCASTPNVGGGELFFGEGSRLTVL.

The gene calls are TRBV6-1 and TRBJ1-1; no clear D gene. CDR1 and CDR2 from the germline V gene are MNHNS and SASEGT. Trimming shortened V by 7 bases and J by 5 bases, and 14 bases separated the two germline ends. This CDR3 has 13 amino acids. CDR3 loop: CASMWNRETEAFF. CDR3 bases: TGTGCCAGCATGTGGAATAGGGAGACTGAAGCTTTCTTT.

This chain connects TRBV9 to TRBJ2-5; D remains unclear. Trimming took 4 bases from V and 5 from J, leaving 15 bases between them. Germline-derived CDR1 and CDR2 are SGDLS and YYNGEE. There are 14 residues in the CDR3. Here the CDR3 reads CASSPGSSWETQYF. The CDR3 nucleotides are TGTGCCAGCAGCCCCGGTTCGTCTTGGGAGACCCAGTACTTC. The complete variable domain, with remaining parts taken from reference TRBV9 and TRBJ2-5, reads DSGVTQTPKHLITATGQRVTLRCSPRSGDLSVYWYQQSLDQGLQFLIQYYNGEERAKGNILERFSAQQFPDLHSELNLSSLELGDSALYFCASSPGSSWETQYFGPGTRLLVL.

The V call is TRBV4-3, the J call TRBJ1-3, with TRBD1 matching over 7 bases. Looked up from germline, CDR1 is LGHNA and CDR2 is YSLEER. J gave up 2 bases and V 0 bases, and 16 bases lay outside the gene matches. This CDR3 contains 20 residues. The CDR3 here is CASSQDGRDSPRVTGNTIYF. CDR3 DNA: TGCGCCAGCAGCCAAGATGGGCGGGACAGCCCAAGAGTTACTGGAAACACCATATATTTT.

The chain is built from TRBV5-1 and TRBJ2-5, with a possible D match to TRBD1 (6 bases). The V gene lost 0 bases and the J gene lost 5 bases, with 14 bases spanning the gap. Germline CDR1 and CDR2: SGHRS and YFSETQ. CDR3 size: 15 residues. The CDR3 loop reads CASSLGTGFGETQYF. DNA of the CDR3: TGCGCCAGCAGCTTGGGTACAGGGTTCGGGGAGACCCAGTACTTC.

As to this clone: Other DNA variants within this sample encode the same CDR3. This CDR3 is CASSPTAANTEAFF. CDR3 nucleotide sequence: TGCGCCAGCAGCCCGACGGCGGCGAACACTGAAGCTTTCTTT. The genes are TRBV4-1 and TRBJ1-1; the D is unclear. Germline V gene sequence: CDR1 MGHRA, CDR2 YSYEKL. The CDR3 loop spans 14 amino acids. Trimming took off 4 bases at V and 1 base at J, with 10 bases between the two ends.

The chain is built from TRBV7-8 and TRBJ2-7; D remains unclear. CDR1 is SGHVS, CDR2 FQNEAQ, per germline. V gave up 6 bases and J gave up 5 bases, with 11 bases separating them. The CDR3 spans 12 residues. CDR3 protein: CASSSPLDEQYF. For the CDR3, the DNA is TGTGCCAGCAGTTCTCCTCTGGACGAGCAGTACTTC.

The rearrangement links TRBV27 to TRBJ2-2; D not resolved. V dropped 2 bases and J dropped 1 base, with 14 bases sitting between them. The germline CDR1 and CDR2 sequences are MNHEY and SMNVEV (reference sequence). The CDR3 loop spans 17 amino acids. CDR3 sequence (DNA): TGTGCCAGCAGTTTACTCGTCGACTCCAAGAACACCGGGGAGCTGTTTTTT. As protein: CASSLLVDSKNTGELFF.